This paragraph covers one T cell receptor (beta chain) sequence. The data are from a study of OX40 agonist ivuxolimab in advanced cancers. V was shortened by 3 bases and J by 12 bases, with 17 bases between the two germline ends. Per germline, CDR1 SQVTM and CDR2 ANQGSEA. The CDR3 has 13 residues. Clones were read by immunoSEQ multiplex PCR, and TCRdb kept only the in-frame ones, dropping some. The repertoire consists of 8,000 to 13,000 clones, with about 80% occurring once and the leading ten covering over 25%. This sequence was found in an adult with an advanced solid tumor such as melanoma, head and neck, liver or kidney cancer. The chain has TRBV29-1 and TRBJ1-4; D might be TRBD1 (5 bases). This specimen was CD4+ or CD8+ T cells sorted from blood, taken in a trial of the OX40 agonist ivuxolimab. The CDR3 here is CSVERMEGRQLFF. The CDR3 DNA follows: TGCAGCGTTGAGCGTATGGAGGGGAGGCAACTGTTTTTT.